These 14 T cell receptor beta chains were all obtained from the same sample, sequenced in a study of CXCR3-negative and CXCR3-positive naive CD8 T cells. Regarding the study as a whole: CXCR3-positive naive cells had TRB CDR3s that were more hydrophobic than CXCR3-negative naive cells had.

Their cognate antigens are unknown. 5' RACE with UMI labels generated the TRB cDNA libraries. One entry per CDR3 protein, without DNA, is what TCRdb gives after re-calling the 5' RACE reads. The table lists approximately 89,000 distinct CDR3 sequences. The specimen was naive CXCR3+ CD8+ T cells from blood. Subset of the sample: CD45RO-CCR7+CD27+CD95- naive CD8+ T cells expressing CXCR3 (TNR3+). These receptors all stem from a human donor in good health. Some clones in this sample may be carry-over from other donors' samples.

This chain joins TRBV6-2 or TRBV6-3 and TRBJ2-7; TCRdb names TRBD1, which stays unverified in the absence of DNA. The CDR3 is 14 residues long. From germline, CDR1 is MNHEY and CDR2 SVGEGT. CDR3 protein: CASSYGGGAYEQYF.

This chain uses TRBV3-1 with TRBJ2-5. The CDR3 is made up of 15 amino acids. Per the germline V gene, CDR1 is LGHDT and CDR2 is YNNKEL (reference sequence). CDR3 sequence: CASSQVYRPQETQYF.

This chain uses TRBV5-1 with TRBJ2-7. Per the germline V gene, CDR1 is SGHRS and CDR2 is YFSETQ. This CDR3 region has 12 residues. The CDR3 sequence is CASSLGRSEQYF.

V is TRBV6-5 and J is TRBJ2-5; checking the TCRdb D call of TRBD1 is not possible without DNA. This CDR3 has 15 amino acids. CDR1 is MNHEY and CDR2 is SVGAGI in the germline V gene. CDR3 protein: CASSYSGGAGQTQYF.

The chain combines TRBV4-3 with TRBJ1-1. The CDR3 loop spans 14 amino acids. Germline lookup yields CDR1 LGHNA and CDR2 YSLEER. The CDR3 is CASSQDAGNWEAFF.

The gene calls are TRBV29-1 and TRBJ2-1; TCRdb reports TRBD2, a call that lacks DNA to check it against. CDR1 SQVTM and CDR2 ANQGSEA come from the germline V gene. The length of the CDR3 is 17 residues. The CDR3 loop is CSVEGAKEVLFGNEQFF.

The V and J genes are TRBV5-5 and TRBJ2-1; TCRdb names TRBD2, which stays unverified in the absence of DNA. The length of the CDR3 is 12 residues. Germline loops: CDR1 SGHKS, CDR2 YYEKEE (reference sequence). CDR3 sequence: CASSLGGYEQFF.

The rearrangement joins TRBV7-6 to TRBJ1-2; there is no DNA to check the TCRdb D call of TRBD1. The CDR3 has 15 residues. Germline V CDR1 and CDR2: SGHVS, FNYEAQ. CDR3: CASSLQGALNYGYTF.

V gene TRBV28 combines with J gene TRBJ2-1; TCRdb names TRBD2, which stays unverified in the absence of DNA. Germline V lookup: CDR1 MDHEN, CDR2 SYDVKM. This CDR3 is 15 amino acids long. The CDR3 protein is CASVQAGGRYNEQFF.

The V and J genes are TRBV28 and TRBJ1-1. Germline V gene lookup returns CDR1 MDHEN and CDR2 SYDVKM. This CDR3 spans 13 amino acids. The CDR3: CASSLTGNTEAFF.

This chain uses TRBV19 with TRBJ1-6; TCRdb's D gene call, TRBD1, goes unchecked for lack of DNA. There are 13 residues in the CDR3. Germline-derived CDR1 and CDR2 are LNHDA and SQIVND (reference sequence). CDR3 loop: CASRTGNNSPLHF.

The V and J genes are TRBV5-1 and TRBJ2-7. The CDR3 runs 13 residues. CDR1 is SGHRS, CDR2 YFSETQ, per germline. The CDR3 here is CASSLVEPYEQYF.

This chain connects TRBV12-3 or TRBV12-4 to TRBJ2-1; the TCRdb call, TRBD2, lacks DNA for checking. The CDR3 runs to 13 residues. Here the CDR3 reads CASRSGTVDEQFF.

The chain uses TRBV15 and TRBJ2-7; as DNA is missing, the TRBD1 call by TCRdb cannot be tested. CDR1 is LNHNV, CDR2 YYDKDF, per germline (reference sequence). The CDR3 contains 13 residues. CDR3 loop: CATGQGRTYEQYF.